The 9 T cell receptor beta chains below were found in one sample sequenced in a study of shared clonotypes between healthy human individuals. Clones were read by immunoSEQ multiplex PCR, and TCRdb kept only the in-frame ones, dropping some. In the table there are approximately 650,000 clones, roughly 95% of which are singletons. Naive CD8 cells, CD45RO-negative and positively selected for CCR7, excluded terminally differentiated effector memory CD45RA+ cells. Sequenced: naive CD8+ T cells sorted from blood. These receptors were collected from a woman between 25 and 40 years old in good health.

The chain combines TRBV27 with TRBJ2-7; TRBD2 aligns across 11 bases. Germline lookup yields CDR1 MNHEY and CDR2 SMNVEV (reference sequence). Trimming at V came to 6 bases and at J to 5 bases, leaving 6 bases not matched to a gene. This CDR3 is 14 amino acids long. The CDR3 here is CASRPSGRTHEQYF. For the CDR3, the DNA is TGTGCCAGCAGGCCTAGCGGGAGGACCCACGAGCAGTACTTC.

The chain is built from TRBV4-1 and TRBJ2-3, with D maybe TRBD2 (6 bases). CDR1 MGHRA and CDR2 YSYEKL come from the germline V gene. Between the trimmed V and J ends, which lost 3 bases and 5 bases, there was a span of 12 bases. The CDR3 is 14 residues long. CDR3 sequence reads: CASSQGGPQDTQYF. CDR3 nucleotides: TGCGCCAGCAGCCAGGGGGGACCCCAAGATACGCAGTATTTT.

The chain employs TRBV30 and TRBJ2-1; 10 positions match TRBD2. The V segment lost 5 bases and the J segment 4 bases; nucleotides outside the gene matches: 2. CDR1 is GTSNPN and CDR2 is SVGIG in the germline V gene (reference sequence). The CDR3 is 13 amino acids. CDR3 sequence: CAWGLADYNEQFF. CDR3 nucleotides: TGTGCCTGGGGACTAGCGGATTACAATGAGCAGTTCTTC.

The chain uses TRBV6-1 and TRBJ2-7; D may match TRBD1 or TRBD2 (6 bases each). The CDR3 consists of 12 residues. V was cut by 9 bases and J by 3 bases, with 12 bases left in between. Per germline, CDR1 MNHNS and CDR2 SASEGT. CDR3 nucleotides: TGTGCCAGTACGGGGGCGAGCTACGAGCAGTACTTC. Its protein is CASTGASYEQYF.

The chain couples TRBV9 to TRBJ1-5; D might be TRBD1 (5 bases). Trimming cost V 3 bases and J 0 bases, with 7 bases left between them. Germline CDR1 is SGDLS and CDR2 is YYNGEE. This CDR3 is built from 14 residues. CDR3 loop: CASSAGFSNQPQHF. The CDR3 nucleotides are TGTGCCAGCAGCGCAGGGTTTAGCAATCAGCCCCAGCATTTT.

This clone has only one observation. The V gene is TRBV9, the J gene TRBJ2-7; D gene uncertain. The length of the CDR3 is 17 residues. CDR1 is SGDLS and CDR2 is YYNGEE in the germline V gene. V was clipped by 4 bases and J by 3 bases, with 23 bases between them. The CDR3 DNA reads TGTGCCAGCAGCTCCGGTAGGCACATTACAGAGTACTACGAGCAGTACTTC. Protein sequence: CASSSGRHITEYYEQYF.

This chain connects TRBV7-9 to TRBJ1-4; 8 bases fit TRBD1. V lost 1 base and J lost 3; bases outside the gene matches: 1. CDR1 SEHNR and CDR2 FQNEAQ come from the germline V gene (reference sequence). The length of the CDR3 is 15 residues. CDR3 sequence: CASSLGRGPNEKLFF. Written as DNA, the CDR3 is TGTGCCAGCAGCTTAGGCAGGGGGCCTAATGAAAAACTGTTTTTT.

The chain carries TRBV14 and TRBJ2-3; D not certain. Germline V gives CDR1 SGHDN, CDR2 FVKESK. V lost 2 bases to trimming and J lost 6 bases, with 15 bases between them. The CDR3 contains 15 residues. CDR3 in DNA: TGTGCCAGCAGCCAAAGTGTCGGTAATCAGGATACGCAGTATTTT. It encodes CASSQSVGNQDTQYF.

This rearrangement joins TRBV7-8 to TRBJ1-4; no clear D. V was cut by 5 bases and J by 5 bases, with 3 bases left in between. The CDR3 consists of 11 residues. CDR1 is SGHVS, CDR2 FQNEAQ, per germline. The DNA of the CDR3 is TGTGCCAGCAGCATCAATGAAAAACTGTTTTTT. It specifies CASSINEKLFF.